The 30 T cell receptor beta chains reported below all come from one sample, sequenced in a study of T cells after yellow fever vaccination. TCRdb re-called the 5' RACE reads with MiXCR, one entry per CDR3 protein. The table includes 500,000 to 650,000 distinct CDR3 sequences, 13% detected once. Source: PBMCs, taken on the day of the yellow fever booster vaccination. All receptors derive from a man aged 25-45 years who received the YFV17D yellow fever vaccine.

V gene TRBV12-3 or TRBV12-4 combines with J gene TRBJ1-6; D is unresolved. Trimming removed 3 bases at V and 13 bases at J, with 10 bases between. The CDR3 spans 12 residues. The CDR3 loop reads CASSFRFGPLHF. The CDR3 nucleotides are TGTGCCAGCAGTTTCCGTTTCGGGCCCCTCCACTTT.

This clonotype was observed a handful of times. This CDR3 is CASSPLAAGELFF. In DNA, the CDR3 is TGTGCCAGCAGCCCGCTAGCTGCCGGGGAGCTGTTTTTT. The chain links TRBV7-3 to TRBJ2-2; D possibly corresponds to TRBD2 (5 bases). CDR1 is SGHTA and CDR2 is FQGTGA in the germline V gene. This CDR3 spans 13 amino acids. V lost 5 bases to trimming and J lost 6 bases, with 10 bases between them.

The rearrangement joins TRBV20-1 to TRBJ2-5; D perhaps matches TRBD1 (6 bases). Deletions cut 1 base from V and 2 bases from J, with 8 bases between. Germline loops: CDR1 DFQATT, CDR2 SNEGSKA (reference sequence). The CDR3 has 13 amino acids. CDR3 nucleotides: TGCAGTGCTAGAGTGACAGGTCAAGAGACCCAGTACTTC. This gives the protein CSARVTGQETQYF.

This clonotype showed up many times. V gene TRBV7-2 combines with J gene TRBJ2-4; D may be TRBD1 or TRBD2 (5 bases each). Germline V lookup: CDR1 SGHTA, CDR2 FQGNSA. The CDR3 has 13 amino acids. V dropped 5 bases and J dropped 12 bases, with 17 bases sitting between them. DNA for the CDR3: TGTGCCAGCAGCCTTGGGGACCTACGGCCTCAGTACTTC. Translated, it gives CASSLGDLRPQYF.

The chain's CDR3 is CSAPPRSGLDYEQYF. Written as DNA, the CDR3 is TGCAGTGCCCCGCCGAGAAGCGGCTTAGACTACGAGCAGTACTTC. The V gene is TRBV20-1, the J gene TRBJ2-7; D perhaps matches TRBD2 (5 bases). This CDR3 has 15 amino acids. V shed 6 bases and J shed 3 bases, with 21 bases lying between them. CDR1 and CDR2 from the germline V gene are DFQATT and SNEGSKA (reference sequence).

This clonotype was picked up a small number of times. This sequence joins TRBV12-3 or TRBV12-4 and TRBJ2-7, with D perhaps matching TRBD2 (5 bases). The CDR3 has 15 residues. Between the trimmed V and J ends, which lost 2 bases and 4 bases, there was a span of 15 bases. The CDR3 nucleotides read TGTGCCAGCAGTTTATCGAGCCCTGGGAGTTACGAGCAGTACTTC. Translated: CASSLSSPGSYEQYF.

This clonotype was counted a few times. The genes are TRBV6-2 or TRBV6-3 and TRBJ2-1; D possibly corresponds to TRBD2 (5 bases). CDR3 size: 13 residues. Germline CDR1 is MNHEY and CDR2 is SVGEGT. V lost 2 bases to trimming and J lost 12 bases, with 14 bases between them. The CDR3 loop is CASSYGPFEGQFF. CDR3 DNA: TGTGCCAGCAGTTACGGCCCTTTCGAGGGGCAGTTCTTC.

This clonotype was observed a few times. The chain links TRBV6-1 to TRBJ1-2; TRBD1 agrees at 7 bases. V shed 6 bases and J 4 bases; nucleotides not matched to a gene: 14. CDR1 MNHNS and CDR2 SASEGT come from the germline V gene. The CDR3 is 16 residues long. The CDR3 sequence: CASSETGTALSYGYTF. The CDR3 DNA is TGTGCCAGCAGCGAAACCGGGACAGCTCTTAGCTATGGCTACACCTTC.

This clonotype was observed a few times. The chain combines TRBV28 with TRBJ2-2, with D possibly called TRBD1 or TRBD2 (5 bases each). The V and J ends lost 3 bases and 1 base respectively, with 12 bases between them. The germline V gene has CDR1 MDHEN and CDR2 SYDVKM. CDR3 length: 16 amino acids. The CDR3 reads CASSLGDGGNTGELFF. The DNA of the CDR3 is TGTGCCAGCAGTTTGGGGGATGGGGGGAACACCGGGGAGCTGTTTTTT.

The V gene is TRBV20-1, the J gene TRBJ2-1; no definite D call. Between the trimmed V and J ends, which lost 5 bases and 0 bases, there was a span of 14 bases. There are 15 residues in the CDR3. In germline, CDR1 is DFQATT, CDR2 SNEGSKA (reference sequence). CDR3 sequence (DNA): TGCAGTGCTGAGACTCGGGTAGTCTCCTACAATGAGCAGTTCTTC. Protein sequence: CSAETRVVSYNEQFF.

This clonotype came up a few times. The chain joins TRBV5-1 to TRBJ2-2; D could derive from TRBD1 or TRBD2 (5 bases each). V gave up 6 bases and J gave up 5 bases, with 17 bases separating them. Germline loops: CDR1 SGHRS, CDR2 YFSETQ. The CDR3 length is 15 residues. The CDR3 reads CASIRGADPTGELFF. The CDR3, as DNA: TGCGCCAGCATCAGAGGGGCAGACCCAACCGGGGAGCTGTTTTTT.

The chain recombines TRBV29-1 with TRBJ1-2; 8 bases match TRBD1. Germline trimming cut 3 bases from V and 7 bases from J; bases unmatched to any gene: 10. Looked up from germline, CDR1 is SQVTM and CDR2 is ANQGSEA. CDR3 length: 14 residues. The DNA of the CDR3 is TGCAGCGTTGAGTCCGGGACAGGAGGGACTGGCTACACCTTC. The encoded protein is CSVESGTGGTGYTF.

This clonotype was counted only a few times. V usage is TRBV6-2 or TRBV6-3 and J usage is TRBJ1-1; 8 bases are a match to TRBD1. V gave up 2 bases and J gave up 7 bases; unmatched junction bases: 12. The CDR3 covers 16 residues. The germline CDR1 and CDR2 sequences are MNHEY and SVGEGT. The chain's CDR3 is CASSYVQGALSSEAFF. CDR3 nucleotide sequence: TGTGCCAGCAGTTACGTGCAGGGGGCGCTTAGCAGTGAAGCTTTCTTT.

In DNA form, the CDR3 reads TGTGCCACCAGCAGAGGACAGGGTGGGGCCAACGTCCTGACTTTC. It codes for CATSRGQGGANVLTF. This chain connects TRBV15 to TRBJ2-6; 7 nucleotides agree with TRBD1. The V gene end was trimmed by 1 base and the J gene end by 3 bases; junction bases not matched to a gene: 0. The CDR3 covers 15 residues. CDR1 and CDR2 from the germline V gene are LNHNV and YYDKDF (reference sequence).

For the CDR3, the DNA is TGTGCCAGCAGTGCCCTCGGACAGGGGGCCTACGAGCAGTACTTC. This codes for CASSALGQGAYEQYF. The chain has TRBV25-1 and TRBJ2-7; 10 positions match TRBD1. V lost 4 bases to trimming and J lost 2 bases; unmatched junction nucleotides: 5. The CDR3 covers 15 residues. The V gene's germline CDR1 is MGHDK and CDR2 SYGVNS.

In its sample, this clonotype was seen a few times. The CDR3 nucleotides are TGTGCCAGCAGCCTCTTCTGGGCGGGAGGGGCCCATGAGCAGTTCTTC. Protein product: CASSLFWAGGAHEQFF. The V and J genes are TRBV11-3 and TRBJ2-1, with 9 bases lining up with TRBD2. This CDR3 region has 16 residues. Germline CDR1 SGHNT, CDR2 YENEEA. J gave up 8 bases and V 5 bases, and 13 bases lay outside the gene matches. The whole variable domain, remainder taken from reference TRBV11-3 and TRBJ2-1, is EAGVVQSPRYKIIEKKQPVAFWCNPISGHNTLYWYLQNLGQGPELLIRYENEEAVDDSQLPKDRFSAERLKGVDSTLKIQPAELGDSAVYLCASSLFWAGGAHEQFFGPGTRLTVL.

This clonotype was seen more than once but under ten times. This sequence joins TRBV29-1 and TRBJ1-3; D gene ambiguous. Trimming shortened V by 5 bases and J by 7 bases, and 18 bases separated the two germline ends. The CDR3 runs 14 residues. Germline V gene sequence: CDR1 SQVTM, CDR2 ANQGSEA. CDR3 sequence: CSVFTLDAGNTIYF. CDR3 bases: TGCAGCGTTTTTACCTTAGATGCCGGGAACACCATATATTTT.

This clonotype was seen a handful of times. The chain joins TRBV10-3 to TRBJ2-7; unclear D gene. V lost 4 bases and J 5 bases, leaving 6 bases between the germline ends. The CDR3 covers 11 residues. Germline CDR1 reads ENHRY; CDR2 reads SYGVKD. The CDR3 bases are TGTGCCATCAGTGCTCTGGACGAGCAGTACTTC. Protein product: CAISALDEQYF.

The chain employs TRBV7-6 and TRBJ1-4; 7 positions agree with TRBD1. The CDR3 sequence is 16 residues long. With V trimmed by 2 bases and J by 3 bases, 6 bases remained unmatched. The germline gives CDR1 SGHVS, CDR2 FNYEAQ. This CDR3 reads CASSLRQGAPNEKLFF. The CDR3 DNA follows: TGTGCCAGCAGCTTAAGACAGGGAGCGCCTAATGAAAAACTGTTTTTT.

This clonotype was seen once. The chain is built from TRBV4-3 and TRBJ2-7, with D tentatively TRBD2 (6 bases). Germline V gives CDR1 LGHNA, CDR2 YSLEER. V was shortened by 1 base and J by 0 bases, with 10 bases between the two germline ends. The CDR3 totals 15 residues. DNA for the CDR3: TGCGCCAGCAGCCAAGCATGGGAGGCCTCCTACGAGCAGTACTTC. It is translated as CASSQAWEASYEQYF.

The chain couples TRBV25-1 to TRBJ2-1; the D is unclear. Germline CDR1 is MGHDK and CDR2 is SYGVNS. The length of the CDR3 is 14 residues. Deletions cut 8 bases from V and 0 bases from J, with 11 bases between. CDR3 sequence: CASCGPSSYNEQFF. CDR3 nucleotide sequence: TGTGCCAGCTGCGGACCGAGCTCCTACAATGAGCAGTTCTTC.

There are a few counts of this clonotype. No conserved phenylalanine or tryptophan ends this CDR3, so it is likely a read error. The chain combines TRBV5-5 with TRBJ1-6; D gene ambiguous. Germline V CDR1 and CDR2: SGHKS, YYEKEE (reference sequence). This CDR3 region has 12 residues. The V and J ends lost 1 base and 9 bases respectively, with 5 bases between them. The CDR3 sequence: CASSLRSSPLHL. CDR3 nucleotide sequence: TGTGCCAGCAGCTTGCGTAGTTCACCCCTCCACCTT.

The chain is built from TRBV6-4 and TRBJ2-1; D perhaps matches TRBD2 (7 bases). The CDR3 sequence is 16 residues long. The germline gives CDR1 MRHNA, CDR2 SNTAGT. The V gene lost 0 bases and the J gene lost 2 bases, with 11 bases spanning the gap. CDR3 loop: CASSDSGGLTYNEQFF. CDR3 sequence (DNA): TGTGCCAGCAGTGACTCGGGGGGGCTTACCTACAATGAGCAGTTCTTC.

The CDR3, as DNA: TGTGCCAGCAGGCGGGGGACCTCCTACGAGCAGTACTTC. Protein sequence: CASRRGTSYEQYF. The V call is TRBV25-1, the J call TRBJ2-7; TRBD2 agrees at 7 bases. The CDR3 length is 13 residues. The ends lost 6 bases at V and 0 bases at J; junction bases unmatched: 2. In germline, CDR1 is MGHDK, CDR2 SYGVNS.

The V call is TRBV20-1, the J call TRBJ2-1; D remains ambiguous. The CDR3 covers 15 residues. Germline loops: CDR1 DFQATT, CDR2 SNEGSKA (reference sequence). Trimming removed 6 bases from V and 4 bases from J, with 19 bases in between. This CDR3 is CSAPGEAGLYNEQFF. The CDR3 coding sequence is TGCAGTGCCCCTGGCGAGGCCGGGCTTTACAATGAGCAGTTCTTC.

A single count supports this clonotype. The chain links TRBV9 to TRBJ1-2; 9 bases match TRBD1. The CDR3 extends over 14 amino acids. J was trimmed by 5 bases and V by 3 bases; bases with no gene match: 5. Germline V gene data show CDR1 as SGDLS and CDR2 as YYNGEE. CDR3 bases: TGTGCCAGCAGCGCCGACAGGGGGGCTTATGGCTACACCTTC. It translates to CASSADRGAYGYTF.

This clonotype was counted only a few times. CDR3 sequence reads: CAARQGPGELFF. CDR3 bases: TGTGCCGCCAGACAGGGGCCCGGGGAGCTGTTTTTT. V is TRBV10-3 and J is TRBJ2-2, with 8 bases matching TRBD1. This CDR3 region has 12 residues. CDR1 and CDR2 from the germline V gene are ENHRY and SYGVKD. The V and J ends lost 11 bases and 6 bases, in that order; junction bases with no gene match: 5.

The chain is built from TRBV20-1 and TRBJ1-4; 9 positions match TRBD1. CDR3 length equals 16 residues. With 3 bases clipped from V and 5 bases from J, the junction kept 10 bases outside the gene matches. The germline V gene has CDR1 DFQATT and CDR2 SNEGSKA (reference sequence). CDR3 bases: TGCAGTGCTAGGCACCCCTTGGGACAGGGAAATGAAAAACTGTTTTTT. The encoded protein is CSARHPLGQGNEKLFF.

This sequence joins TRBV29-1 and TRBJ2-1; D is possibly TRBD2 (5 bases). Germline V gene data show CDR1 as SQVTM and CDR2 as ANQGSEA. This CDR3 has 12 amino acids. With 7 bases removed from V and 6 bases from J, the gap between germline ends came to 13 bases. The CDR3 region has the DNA TGCAGCGGGAGGATGCAGTTCAATGAGCAGTTCTTC. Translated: CSGRMQFNEQFF.

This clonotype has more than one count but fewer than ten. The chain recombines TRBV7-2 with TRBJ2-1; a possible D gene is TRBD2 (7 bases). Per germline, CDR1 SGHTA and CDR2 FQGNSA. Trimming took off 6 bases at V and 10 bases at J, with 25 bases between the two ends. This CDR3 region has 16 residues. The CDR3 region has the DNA TGTGCCAGCAGATCTAGGGGGGGAGGGACCTTAGGGGAGCAGTTCTTC. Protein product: CASRSRGGGTLGEQFF.